The T cell receptor beta chain under discussion was sequenced for a study of control samples from healthy donors and cancer patients. The table came from immunoSEQ multiplex PCR; TCRdb's copy has only in-frame clones and leaves some out. The sample shows about 150,000 clones, 85% to 95% of them seen only once. The V end was cut by 1 base, the J end by 6 bases, with 7 bases between. This CDR3 region has 11 residues. The V gene's germline CDR1 is GTSNPN and CDR2 SVGIG (reference sequence). This sequence joins TRBV30 and TRBJ2-7; D is tentatively TRBD1 or TRBD2 (5 bases each). This clonotype originated in a man aged 45-65 years in good health. Sequencing was done on a sample of blood. The CDR3 protein is CAWSGGSEQYF. The DNA of the CDR3 is TGTGCCTGGAGTGGGGGGTCCGAGCAGTACTTC.